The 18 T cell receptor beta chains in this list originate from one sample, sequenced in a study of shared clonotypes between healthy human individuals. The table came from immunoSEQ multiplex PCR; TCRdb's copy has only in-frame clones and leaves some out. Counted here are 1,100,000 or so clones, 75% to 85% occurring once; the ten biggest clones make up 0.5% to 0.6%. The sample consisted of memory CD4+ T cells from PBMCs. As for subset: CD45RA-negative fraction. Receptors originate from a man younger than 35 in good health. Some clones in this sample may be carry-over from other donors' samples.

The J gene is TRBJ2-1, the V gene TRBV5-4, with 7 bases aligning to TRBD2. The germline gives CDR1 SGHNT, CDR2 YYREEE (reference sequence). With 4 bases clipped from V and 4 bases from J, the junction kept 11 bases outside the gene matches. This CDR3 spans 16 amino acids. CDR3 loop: CASSPAGERTYNEQFF. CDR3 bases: TGTGCCAGCAGCCCCGCGGGGGAGAGGACGTACAATGAGCAGTTCTTC.

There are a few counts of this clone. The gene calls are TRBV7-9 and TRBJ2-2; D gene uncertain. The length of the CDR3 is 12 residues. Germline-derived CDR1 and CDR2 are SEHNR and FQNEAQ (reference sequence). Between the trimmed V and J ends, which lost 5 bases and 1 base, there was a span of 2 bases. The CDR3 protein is CASSENTGELFF. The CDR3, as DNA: TGTGCCAGCAGCGAGAACACCGGGGAGCTGTTTTTT. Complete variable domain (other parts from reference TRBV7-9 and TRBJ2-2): DTGVSQNPRHKITKRGQNVTFRCDPISEHNRLYWYRQTLGQGPEFLTYFQNEAQLEKSRLLSDRFSAERPKGSFSTLEIQRTEQGDSAMYLCASSENTGELFFGEGSRLTVL.

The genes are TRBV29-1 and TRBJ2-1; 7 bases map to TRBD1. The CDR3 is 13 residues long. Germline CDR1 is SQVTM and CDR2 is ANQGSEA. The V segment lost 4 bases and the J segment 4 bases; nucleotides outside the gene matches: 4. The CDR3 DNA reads TGCAGCGTTGTGGGGACAGTTTACAATGAGCAGTTCTTC. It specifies CSVVGTVYNEQFF.

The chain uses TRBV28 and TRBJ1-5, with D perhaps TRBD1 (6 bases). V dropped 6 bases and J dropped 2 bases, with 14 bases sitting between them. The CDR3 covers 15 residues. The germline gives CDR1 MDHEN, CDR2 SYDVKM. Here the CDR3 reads CASSLTGGGNQPQHF. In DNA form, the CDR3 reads TGTGCCAGCAGCCTCACGGGGGGCGGCAATCAGCCCCAGCATTTT.

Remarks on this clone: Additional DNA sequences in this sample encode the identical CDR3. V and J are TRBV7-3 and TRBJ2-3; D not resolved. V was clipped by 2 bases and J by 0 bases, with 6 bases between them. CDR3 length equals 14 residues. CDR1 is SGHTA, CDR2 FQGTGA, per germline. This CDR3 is CASSLGTSTDTQYF. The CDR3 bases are TGTGCCAGCAGCTTAGGTACCAGCACAGATACGCAGTATTTT.

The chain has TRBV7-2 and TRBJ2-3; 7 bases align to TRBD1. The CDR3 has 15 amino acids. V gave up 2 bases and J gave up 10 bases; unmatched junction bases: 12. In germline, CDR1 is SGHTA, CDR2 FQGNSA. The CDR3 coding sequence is TGTGCCAGCAGCTTATCCTCTAGGGAACAGGGGTCGCAGTATTTT. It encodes CASSLSSREQGSQYF. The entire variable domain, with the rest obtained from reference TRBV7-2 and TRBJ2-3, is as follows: GAGVSQSPSNKVTEKGKDVELRCDPISGHTALYWYRQSLGQGLEFLIYFQGNSAPDKSGLPSDRFSAERTGGSVSTLTIQRTQQEDSAVYLCASSLSSREQGSQYFGPGTRLTVL.

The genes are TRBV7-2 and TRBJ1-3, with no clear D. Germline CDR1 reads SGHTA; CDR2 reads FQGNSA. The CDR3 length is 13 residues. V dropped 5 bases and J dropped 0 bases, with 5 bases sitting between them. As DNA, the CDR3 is TGTGCCAGCAGCCCTCCCTCTGGAAACACCATATATTTT. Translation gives CASSPPSGNTIYF.

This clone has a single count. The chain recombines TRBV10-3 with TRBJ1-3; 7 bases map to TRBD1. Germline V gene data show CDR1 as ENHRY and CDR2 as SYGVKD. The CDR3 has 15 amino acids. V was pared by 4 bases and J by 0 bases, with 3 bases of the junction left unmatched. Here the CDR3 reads CAISAGQNSGNTIYF. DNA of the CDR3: TGTGCCATCAGTGCGGGACAGAACTCTGGAAACACCATATATTTT.

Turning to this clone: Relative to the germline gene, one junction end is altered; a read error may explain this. CDR3 nucleotide sequence: TGTGCCAGCAGCCCGCTGGGAGCGGGAGGGCCGGATAACAAGCACCGGGGAGCTGTTTTT. As protein: CASSPLGAGGPDNKHRGAVF. The chain uses TRBV7-3 and TRBJ2-2; TRBD2 matches 10 bases. The CDR3 loop spans 20 amino acids. Germline loops: CDR1 SGHTA, CDR2 FQGTGA. The full variable domain, with the rest looked up from reference TRBV7-3 and TRBJ2-2, is GAGVSQTPSNKVTEKGKYVELRCDPISGHTALYWYRQSLGQGPEFLIYFQGTGAADDSGLPNDRFFAVRPEGSVSTLKIQRTERGDSAVYLCASSPLGAGGPDNKHRGAVFGEGSRLTVL.

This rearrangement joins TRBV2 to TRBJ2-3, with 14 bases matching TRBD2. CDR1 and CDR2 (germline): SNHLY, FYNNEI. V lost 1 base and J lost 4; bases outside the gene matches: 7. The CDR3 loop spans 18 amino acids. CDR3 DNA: TGTGCCAGCAGTGAAGGGGGACTAGCGGGAGTGTATGCAGATACGCAGTATTTT. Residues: CASSEGGLAGVYADTQYF.

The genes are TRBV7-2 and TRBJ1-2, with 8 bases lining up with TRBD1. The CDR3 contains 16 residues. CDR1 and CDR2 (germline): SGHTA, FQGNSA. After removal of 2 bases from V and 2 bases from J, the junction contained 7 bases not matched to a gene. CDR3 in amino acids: CASSLIFRQGNYGYTF. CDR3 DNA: TGTGCCAGCAGCTTAATCTTCCGACAGGGGAACTATGGCTACACCTTC.

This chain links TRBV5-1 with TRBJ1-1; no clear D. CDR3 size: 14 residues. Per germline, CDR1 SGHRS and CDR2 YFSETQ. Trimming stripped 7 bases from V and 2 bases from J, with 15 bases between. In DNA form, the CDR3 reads TGCGCCAGCTCTTCCCGAGGAGGAAACACTGAAGCTTTCTTT. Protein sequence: CASSSRGGNTEAFF.

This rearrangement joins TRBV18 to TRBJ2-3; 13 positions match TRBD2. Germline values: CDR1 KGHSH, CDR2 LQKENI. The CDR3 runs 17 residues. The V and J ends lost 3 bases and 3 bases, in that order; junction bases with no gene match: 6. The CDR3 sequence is CASSPTGLAGVTDTQYF. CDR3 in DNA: TGTGCCAGCTCACCGACTGGACTAGCGGGAGTGACAGATACGCAGTATTTT.

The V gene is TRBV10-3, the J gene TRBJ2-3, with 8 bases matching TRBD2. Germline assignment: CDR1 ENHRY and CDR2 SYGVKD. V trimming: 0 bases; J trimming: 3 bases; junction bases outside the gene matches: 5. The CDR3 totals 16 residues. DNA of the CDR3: TGTGCCATCAGTGAGTCCCGCGGGAGGAGTACAGATACGCAGTATTTT. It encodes CAISESRGRSTDTQYF.

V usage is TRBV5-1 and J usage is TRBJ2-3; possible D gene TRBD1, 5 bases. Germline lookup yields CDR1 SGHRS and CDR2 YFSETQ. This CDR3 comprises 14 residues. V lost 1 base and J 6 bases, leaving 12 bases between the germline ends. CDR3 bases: TGCGCCAGCAGCTTGACAGGTCCACGGGATACGCAGTATTTT. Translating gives CASSLTGPRDTQYF.

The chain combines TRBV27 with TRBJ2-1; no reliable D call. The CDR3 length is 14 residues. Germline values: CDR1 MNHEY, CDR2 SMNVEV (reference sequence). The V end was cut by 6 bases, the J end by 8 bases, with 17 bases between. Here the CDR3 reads CASSDFIGRYEQFF. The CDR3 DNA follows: TGTGCCAGCAGCGACTTCATAGGGCGTTATGAGCAGTTCTTC.

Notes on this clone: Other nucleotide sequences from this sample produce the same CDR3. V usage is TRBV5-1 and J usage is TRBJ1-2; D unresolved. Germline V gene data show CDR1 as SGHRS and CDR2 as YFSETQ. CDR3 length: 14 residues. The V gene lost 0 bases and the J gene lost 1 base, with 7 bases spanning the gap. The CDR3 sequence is CASSLAEGNYGYTF. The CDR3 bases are TGCGCCAGCAGCTTGGCAGAGGGTAACTATGGCTACACCTTC.

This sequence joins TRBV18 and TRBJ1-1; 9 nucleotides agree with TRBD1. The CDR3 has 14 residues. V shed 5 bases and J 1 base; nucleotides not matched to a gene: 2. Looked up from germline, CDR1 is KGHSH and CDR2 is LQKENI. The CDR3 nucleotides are TGTGCCAGCTCATCGGGACAGGGGAACACTGAAGCTTTCTTT. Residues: CASSSGQGNTEAFF.